Listed below are T cell receptor beta chains from one sample, sequenced in a study of CD8 T cells in ankylosing spondylitis. In TCRdb, the 5' RACE reads were re-called with MiXCR into one record per CDR3 protein. Seen here are approximately 500,000 distinct CDR3 sequences, approximately 12% observed once, and the top ten hold over 6.5%. Sample: blood, either unsorted or a sorted T cell fraction (not recorded which). The receptors stem from a male donor with ankylosing spondylitis. CDR3s include the opening cysteine and the closing phenylalanine or tryptophan. A D gene is named only where the DNA matches it firmly. Size is stated for part of the rows, as once, few or many counts, or as a class when the clone is expanded.

v_call: TRBV6-1
cdr3_length: 12
j_call: TRBJ1-3
d_call: -
clone_size: -
cdr3_aa: CASDTGGNTIYF
cdr3_nt: TGTGCCAGCGATACAGGTGGAAACACCATATATTTT

v_call: TRBV11-3
cdr3_length: 16
j_call: TRBJ2-2
d_call: TRBD2
clone_size: few
cdr3_aa: CASSPFSGSDTGELFF
cdr3_nt: TGTGCCAGCAGCCCCTTCAGCGGGAGTGATACCGGGGAGCTGTTTTTT

v_call: TRBV5-1
cdr3_length: 15
j_call: TRBJ2-7
d_call: -
clone_size: many
cdr3_aa: CASSNRDIDSYEQYF
cdr3_nt: TGCGCCAGCAGCAACCGGGACATAGACTCCTACGAGCAGTACTTC

v_call: TRBV20-1
cdr3_length: 15
j_call: TRBJ2-7
d_call: TRBD1
clone_size: few
cdr3_aa: CSALPGQGISYEQYF
cdr3_nt: TGCAGTGCTCTCCCGGGACAGGGAATCTCCTACGAGCAGTACTTC

v_call: TRBV3-1
cdr3_length: 12
j_call: TRBJ2-5
d_call: -
clone_size: few
cdr3_aa: CASSQSGETQYF
cdr3_nt: TGTGCCAGCAGCCAATCCGGGGAGACCCAGTACTTC

v_call: TRBV27
cdr3_length: 15
j_call: TRBJ1-5
d_call: -
clone_size: -
cdr3_aa: CASSLYGQINQPQHF
cdr3_nt: TGTGCCAGCAGTTTATACGGACAAATCAATCAGCCCCAGCATTTT

v_call: TRBV5-1
cdr3_length: 18
j_call: TRBJ2-2
d_call: -
clone_size: many
cdr3_aa: CASSLEPGSNANTGELFF
cdr3_nt: TGCGCCAGCAGCTTGGAACCCGGGAGTAACGCGAACACCGGGGAGCTGTTTTTT

v_call: TRBV20-1
cdr3_length: 15
j_call: TRBJ2-3
d_call: TRBD2
clone_size: few
cdr3_aa: CSARPLAGFSDTQYF
cdr3_nt: TGCAGTGCTAGACCACTAGCGGGATTTTCAGATACGCAGTATTTT

v_call: TRBV5-1
cdr3_length: 13
j_call: TRBJ2-7
d_call: -
clone_size: -
cdr3_aa: CASSSLSGYEQYF
cdr3_nt: TGCGCCAGCAGCTCTCTGAGCGGGTACGAGCAGTACTTC

v_call: TRBV6-5
cdr3_length: 15
j_call: TRBJ2-5
d_call: -
clone_size: once
cdr3_aa: CASSYPGAAQETQYF
cdr3_nt: TGTGCCAGCAGTTACCCTGGAGCGGCCCAAGAGACCCAGTACTTC

v_call: TRBV10-3
cdr3_length: 12
j_call: TRBJ2-7
d_call: -
clone_size: -
cdr3_aa: CAIREGSDEQYF
cdr3_nt: TGTGCCATCAGAGAAGGGAGCGACGAGCAGTACTTC

v_call: TRBV12-3/TRBV12-4
cdr3_length: 13
j_call: TRBJ1-1
d_call: -
clone_size: -
cdr3_aa: CASLQGGGTEAFF
cdr3_nt: TGTGCCAGCCTGCAGGGAGGGGGTACTGAAGCTTTCTTT

v_call: TRBV29-1
cdr3_length: 13
j_call: TRBJ2-1
d_call: TRBD1
clone_size: many
cdr3_aa: CSVEATGGNEQFF
cdr3_nt: TGCAGCGTTGAAGCAACAGGGGGCAATGAGCAGTTCTTC

v_call: TRBV13
cdr3_length: 13
j_call: TRBJ1-1
d_call: -
clone_size: -
cdr3_aa: CASSFRTQTEDFF
cdr3_nt: TGTGCCAGCAGCTTCCGGACTCAAACTGAAGATTTCTTT

v_call: TRBV7-2
cdr3_length: 14
j_call: TRBJ2-3
d_call: -
clone_size: many
cdr3_aa: CASSYGDTADTQYF
cdr3_nt: TGTGCCAGCAGCTACGGAGACACAGCAGATACGCAGTATTTT

v_call: TRBV5-1
cdr3_length: 14
j_call: TRBJ2-3
d_call: -
clone_size: few
cdr3_aa: CASSFDSSTDTQYF
cdr3_nt: TGCGCCAGCAGCTTTGATTCTAGCACAGATACGCAGTATTTT

v_call: TRBV10-3
cdr3_length: 12
j_call: TRBJ2-3
d_call: -
clone_size: many
cdr3_aa: CASNVGTDTQYF
cdr3_nt: TGTGCCAGTAACGTGGGCACAGATACGCAGTATTTT

v_call: TRBV11-3
cdr3_length: 14
j_call: TRBJ2-5
d_call: TRBD2
clone_size: -
cdr3_aa: CASGKRDGQETQYF
cdr3_nt: TGTGCCAGCGGAAAGCGGGATGGGCAAGAGACCCAGTACTTC

v_call: TRBV7-9
cdr3_length: 14
j_call: TRBJ2-1
d_call: TRBD1
clone_size: -
cdr3_aa: CASSLENRGPEQFF
cdr3_nt: TGTGCCAGCAGCTTAGAAAACAGGGGGCCTGAGCAGTTCTTC

v_call: TRBV12-3/TRBV12-4
cdr3_length: 14
j_call: TRBJ1-1
d_call: -
clone_size: many
cdr3_aa: CASRKLDEDTEAFF
cdr3_nt: TGTGCCAGCCGAAAACTGGACGAGGACACTGAAGCTTTCTTT

v_call: TRBV3-1
cdr3_length: 18
j_call: TRBJ2-1
d_call: -
clone_size: -
cdr3_aa: CACSSSLRRGIGYNEQFF
cdr3_nt: TGTGCCTGCAGTTCAAGTCTTCGTAGGGGAATTGGCTACAATGAGCAGTTCTTC

v_call: TRBV5-1
cdr3_length: 16
j_call: TRBJ1-4
d_call: -
clone_size: few
cdr3_aa: CASSLVGSITGEKLFF
cdr3_nt: TGCGCCAGCAGCTTGGTTGGCTCCATAACGGGGGAAAAACTGTTTTTT

v_call: TRBV29-1
cdr3_length: 13
j_call: TRBJ2-1
d_call: -
clone_size: few
cdr3_aa: CSVEEILRDRVHF
cdr3_nt: TGCAGCGTTGAAGAGATTCTCCGGGACCGGGTCCACTTC

v_call: TRBV11-2
cdr3_length: 14
j_call: TRBJ2-5
d_call: -
clone_size: -
cdr3_aa: CASSLMNSEETQYF
cdr3_nt: TGTGCCAGCAGCTTAATGAACTCTGAAGAGACCCAGTACTTC

v_call: TRBV19
cdr3_length: 16
j_call: TRBJ2-2
d_call: -
clone_size: -
cdr3_aa: CASSPRTDRYTGELFF
cdr3_nt: TGTGCCAGTAGTCCCCGGACAGATCGGTACACCGGGGAGCTGTTTTTT

v_call: TRBV5-8
cdr3_length: 15
j_call: TRBJ2-1
d_call: TRBD1
clone_size: few
cdr3_aa: CASSWGQGDYNEQFF
cdr3_nt: TGTGCCAGCAGCTGGGGTCAGGGGGACTACAATGAGCAGTTCTTC

v_call: TRBV14
cdr3_length: 16
j_call: TRBJ2-4
d_call: -
clone_size: few
cdr3_aa: CASSQVTRGAKNIQYF
cdr3_nt: TGTGCCAGCAGCCAAGTGACGCGGGGAGCCAAAAACATTCAGTACTTC

v_call: TRBV7-2
cdr3_length: 14
j_call: TRBJ2-2
d_call: -
clone_size: -
cdr3_aa: CAILASANTGELFF
cdr3_nt: TGTGCCATCTTGGCTAGCGCGAACACCGGGGAGCTGTTTTTT

v_call: TRBV7-2
cdr3_length: 15
j_call: TRBJ2-5
d_call: -
clone_size: -
cdr3_aa: CASSSSQGYQETQYF
cdr3_nt: TGTGCCAGCAGCTCGTCTCAGGGGTACCAAGAGACCCAGTACTTC

v_call: TRBV4-1
cdr3_length: 13
j_call: TRBJ1-2
d_call: TRBD1
clone_size: -
cdr3_aa: CASSQEGGNGYTF
cdr3_nt: TGCGCCAGCAGCCAAGAAGGGGGCAATGGCTACACCTTC

v_call: TRBV27
cdr3_length: 14
j_call: TRBJ2-3
d_call: -
clone_size: few
cdr3_aa: CASSPAGRADTQYF
cdr3_nt: TGTGCCAGCAGTCCCGCCGGTAGGGCAGATACGCAGTATTTT

v_call: TRBV2
cdr3_length: 15
j_call: TRBJ2-3
d_call: TRBD2
clone_size: -
cdr3_aa: CASSWTSGRGDTQYF
cdr3_nt: TGTGCCAGCAGTTGGACTAGCGGGAGGGGAGATACGCAGTATTTT

v_call: TRBV6-5
cdr3_length: 14
j_call: TRBJ2-2
d_call: -
clone_size: -
cdr3_aa: CASSYSAGTGELFF
cdr3_nt: TGTGCCAGCAGTTACTCGGCTGGGACCGGGGAGCTGTTTTTT

v_call: TRBV7-2
cdr3_length: 19
j_call: TRBJ2-3
d_call: -
clone_size: few
cdr3_aa: CASSLAGLWSGPRGDTQYF
cdr3_nt: TGTGCCAGCAGCTTAGCGGGACTTTGGTCGGGGCCCCGGGGAGATACGCAGTATTTT

v_call: TRBV21-1
cdr3_length: 17
j_call: TRBJ1-1
d_call: -
clone_size: -
cdr3_aa: CASSQLGPLRLNTEAFF
cdr3_nt: TGTGCCAGCAGCCAATTGGGTCCTCTACGGCTGAACACTGAAGCTTTCTTT

v_call: TRBV20-1
cdr3_length: 17
j_call: TRBJ2-2
d_call: TRBD1
clone_size: -
cdr3_aa: CSARDDRGPSNTGELFF
cdr3_nt: TGCAGTGCTAGAGATGACAGGGGGCCTTCGAACACCGGGGAGCTGTTTTTT

v_call: TRBV30
cdr3_length: 15
j_call: TRBJ2-1
d_call: TRBD2
clone_size: few
cdr3_aa: CAWRLAGDPSNEQFF
cdr3_nt: TGTGCCTGGCGGCTAGCGGGAGACCCCTCAAATGAGCAGTTCTTC

v_call: TRBV3-1
cdr3_length: 14
j_call: TRBJ1-3
d_call: -
clone_size: few
cdr3_aa: CASSQRSLGNTIYF
cdr3_nt: TGTGCCAGCAGCCAAAGGAGCCTAGGAAACACCATATATTTT

v_call: TRBV6-5
cdr3_length: 18
j_call: TRBJ2-3
d_call: -
clone_size: few
cdr3_aa: CASSYPQATIFYTDTQYF
cdr3_nt: TGTGCCAGCAGTTACCCGCAGGCAACCATATTCTACACAGATACGCAGTATTTT

v_call: TRBV6-5
cdr3_length: 16
j_call: TRBJ1-5
d_call: TRBD1
clone_size: -
cdr3_aa: CASIKTGGPSNQPQHF
cdr3_nt: TGTGCCAGCATTAAAACAGGGGGCCCGTCCAATCAGCCCCAGCATTTT

v_call: TRBV11-3
cdr3_length: 13
j_call: TRBJ1-1
d_call: -
clone_size: few
cdr3_aa: CASSFIPMSEAFF
cdr3_nt: TGTGCCAGCAGCTTTATCCCAATGAGTGAAGCTTTCTTT

v_call: TRBV20-1
cdr3_length: 17
j_call: TRBJ1-1
d_call: -
clone_size: few
cdr3_aa: CSARIFDRRILNTEAFF
cdr3_nt: TGCAGTGCCAGGATATTCGACAGACGAATATTGAACACTGAAGCTTTCTTT

v_call: TRBV20-1
cdr3_length: 14
j_call: TRBJ2-1
d_call: TRBD2
clone_size: -
cdr3_aa: CSVQRLAGVNEQFF
cdr3_nt: TGCAGTGTTCAGCGACTAGCGGGAGTCAATGAGCAGTTCTTC